The 30 T cell receptor beta chains in this list originate from one sample, sequenced in a study of shared clonotypes between healthy human individuals. Produced via immunoSEQ multiplex PCR; TCRdb's table is partial and in-frame only. The sample has around 2.3 million clones, approximately 96% seen once; the top ten hold around 0.13%. Sequencing used naive CD4+ T cells sorted from blood. Stated subset: CD45RA+ positively selected. The receptors were sampled from a man younger than 35 in good health.

The rearrangement links TRBV5-7 to TRBJ2-5, with D tentatively TRBD2 (5 bases). TRBV5-7 qualifies as an ORF whose function is uncertain. V was shortened by 9 bases and J by 3 bases, with 15 bases between the two germline ends. This CDR3 contains 13 residues. The chain's CDR3 is CAILLEVKETQYF. DNA for the CDR3: TGTGCCATCCTACTGGAGGTAAAAGAGACCCAGTACTTC.

The V gene is TRBV5-4, the J gene TRBJ1-1; D is ambiguous. CDR1 is SGHNT, CDR2 YYREEE, per germline (reference sequence). V lost 5 bases and J lost 4, with 18 bases in between. The CDR3 runs 15 residues. The CDR3 bases are TGTGCCAGCAGTTGGCAAGTGGGATCTTCCACTGAAGCTTTCTTT. Protein sequence: CASSWQVGSSTEAFF. Looking up the rest from reference TRBV5-4 and TRBJ1-1 gives the full variable domain: ETGVTQSPTHLIKTRGQQVTLRCSSQSGHNTVSWYQQALGQGPQFIFQYYREEENGRGNFPPRFSGLQFPNYSSELNVNALELDDSALYLCASSWQVGSSTEAFFGQGTRLTVV.

This chain links TRBV30 with TRBJ2-5, with D perhaps TRBD2 (7 bases). V lost 8 bases and J lost 3, with 16 bases in between. The CDR3 totals 13 residues. Germline-derived CDR1 and CDR2 are GTSNPN and SVGIG (reference sequence). Written as DNA, the CDR3 is TGTGCCCAGGCTGCGGGGGCGAAAGAGACCCAGTACTTC. This translates into CAQAAGAKETQYF.

The chain carries TRBV5-1 and TRBJ1-4; unclear D gene. This CDR3 is built from 14 residues. Trimming removed 7 bases at V and 1 base at J, with 11 bases between. Germline CDR1 reads SGHRS; CDR2 reads YFSETQ. The CDR3 is CASSRTVTNEKLFF. The CDR3 nucleotides are TGCGCCAGCTCCCGGACGGTAACTAATGAAAAACTGTTTTTT.

This chain joins TRBV6-5 and TRBJ1-2; 9 bases align to TRBD1. The CDR3 runs 14 residues. The germline V gene encodes CDR1 MNHEY and CDR2 SVGAGI. V dropped 4 bases and J dropped 7; count of bases not matched to a gene: 7. The CDR3 reads CASSWDREAGGYTF. The CDR3 coding sequence is TGTGCCAGCAGTTGGGACAGGGAAGCCGGTGGCTACACCTTC.

The chain employs TRBV30 and TRBJ1-2; TRBD1 is a possible D gene (5 bases). Germline V lookup: CDR1 GTSNPN, CDR2 SVGIG (reference sequence). CDR3 size: 14 residues. V lost 2 bases to trimming and J lost 6 bases, with 16 bases between them. The CDR3 bases are TGTGCCTGGAGTCGCCAGGGTTTCTCTGATGGCTACACCTTC. Its translation: CAWSRQGFSDGYTF.

This chain links TRBV10-3 with TRBJ2-4, with D possibly TRBD2 on 6 matching bases. The CDR3 has 13 residues. The V gene lost 0 bases and the J gene lost 9 bases, with 9 bases spanning the gap. Germline V lookup: CDR1 ENHRY, CDR2 SYGVKD. DNA for the CDR3: TGTGCCATCAGTGAGTCATCGGGAGTCATTCAGTACTTC. Its translation: CAISESSGVIQYF.

The genes are TRBV5-4 and TRBJ2-3; D is uncertain. Germline V CDR1 and CDR2: SGHNT, YYREEE (reference sequence). The CDR3 is 15 amino acids. V lost 0 bases, J lost 3 bases, and 11 bases lay in between. The CDR3 is CASSLAAEKTDTQYF. The CDR3 bases are TGTGCCAGCAGCTTGGCGGCTGAAAAGACAGATACGCAGTATTTT.

This chain uses TRBV2 with TRBJ1-1; possibly TRBD1 for D (5 bases). Germline V gene lookup returns CDR1 SNHLY and CDR2 FYNNEI. V lost 11 bases and J 7 bases, leaving 17 bases between the germline ends. This CDR3 is 12 amino acids long. The CDR3 region has the DNA TGTGCCCGTCTCGGGGGATATGATGAAGCTTTCTTT. Its protein product is CARLGGYDEAFF.

V usage is TRBV15 and J usage is TRBJ1-4, with unresolved D. V dropped 0 bases and J dropped 8 bases, with 13 bases sitting between them. This CDR3 is 15 amino acids long. CDR1 LNHNV and CDR2 YYDKDF come from the germline V gene (reference sequence). This CDR3 is CATSREQVDAEKLFF. CDR3 nucleotides: TGTGCCACCAGCAGAGAGCAGGTTGATGCCGAAAAACTGTTTTTT.

This chain links TRBV19 with TRBJ1-1, with unresolved D. CDR1 is LNHDA and CDR2 is SQIVND in the germline V gene (reference sequence). The CDR3 runs 12 residues. Trimming pared 7 bases from V and 4 bases from J, leaving 10 bases between. The CDR3: CASKGRATEAFF. The CDR3 DNA is TGTGCCAGTAAAGGGAGGGCCACTGAAGCTTTCTTT.

Concerning this clone itself: Its ends do not fully match the called genes, so a read error is possible. The V gene is TRBV7-7, the J gene TRBJ2-2; D unresolved. The CDR3 spans 14 residues. CDR1 SSHAT and CDR2 FNYEAQ come from the germline V gene (reference sequence). The CDR3, as DNA: TGTGCTAGCAGCTTTAAAAGCAACACCGGGGAGCTGTTTTTT. This gives the protein CASSFKSNTGELFF.

The V call is TRBV30, the J call TRBJ1-4; the D is unclear. CDR1 is GTSNPN, CDR2 SVGIG, per germline (reference sequence). The CDR3 runs 14 residues. Trimming stripped 0 bases from V and 6 bases from J, with 11 bases between. The CDR3 loop is CAWSVSLADEKLFF. The DNA of the CDR3 is TGTGCCTGGAGTGTATCCCTTGCGGATGAAAAACTGTTTTTT.

This chain links TRBV28 with TRBJ2-5; 11 nucleotides agree with TRBD1. CDR3 length: 16 residues. After removal of 11 bases from V and 2 bases from J, the junction contained 13 bases not matched to a gene. The V gene's germline CDR1 is MDHEN and CDR2 SYDVKM. The CDR3 DNA reads as TGTGCCTGTAAGGACAGGGGGCGCCGGGGTCAAGAGACCCAGTACTTC. It yields the protein CACKDRGRRGQETQYF.

As concerns this clone: The sample carries other DNA sequences with the same CDR3. This sequence joins TRBV30 and TRBJ1-5, with TRBD1 matching 9 bases. CDR1 is GTSNPN, CDR2 SVGIG, per germline (reference sequence). J was trimmed by 2 bases and V by 0 bases; bases with no gene match: 2. The CDR3 extends over 15 amino acids. This CDR3 is CAWSVTGGGNQPQHF. CDR3 DNA: TGTGCCTGGAGTGTAACAGGGGGCGGCAATCAGCCCCAGCATTTT.

The V gene is TRBV10-3, the J gene TRBJ1-6; D perhaps matches TRBD1 (5 bases). The ends were cut back, 5 bases at V and 8 bases at J, with 19 bases in the middle. This CDR3 is 16 amino acids long. The germline gives CDR1 ENHRY, CDR2 SYGVKD. The CDR3 coding sequence is TGTGCCATCAGTAGACAGACCTCGCCAGGAGATTCACCCCTCCACTTT. Translated, it gives CAISRQTSPGDSPLHF.

This sequence joins TRBV6-1 and TRBJ1-4; D uncertain. Trimming took off 3 bases at V and 8 bases at J, with 7 bases between the two ends. CDR1 is MNHNS and CDR2 is SASEGT in the germline V gene. The CDR3 has 12 amino acids. CDR3 nucleotides: TGTGCCAGCAGTGAGTCGGGAGAAAAACTGTTTTTT. It is translated as CASSESGEKLFF.

The chain combines TRBV30 with TRBJ1-5; 8 bases are a match to TRBD1. V gave up 3 bases and J gave up 2 bases; unmatched junction bases: 9. From germline, CDR1 is GTSNPN and CDR2 SVGIG (reference sequence). CDR3 length: 16 residues. In DNA, the CDR3 is TGTGCCTGGAGCGACAGGGGAGTGAGTGGCAATCAGCCCCAGCATTTT. Amino acid sequence: CAWSDRGVSGNQPQHF.

This CDR3 reads CASSLGSGATDTQYF. CDR3 bases: TGCGCCAGCAGCTTGGGTAGCGGGGCGACAGATACGCAGTATTTT. This chain joins TRBV5-1 and TRBJ2-3; 8 bases agree with TRBD2. CDR1 and CDR2 (germline): SGHRS, YFSETQ. CDR3 length: 15 amino acids. The ends lost 0 bases at V and 3 bases at J; junction bases unmatched: 3. Using reference TRBV5-1 and TRBJ2-3 for the parts outside the CDR3, the full variable domain is KAGVTQTPRYLIKTRGQQVTLSCSPISGHRSVSWYQQTPGQGLQFLFEYFSETQRNKGNFPGRFSGRQFSNSRSEMNVSTLELGDSALYLCASSLGSGATDTQYFGPGTRLTVL.

In this sample, this clone turned up once. This same CDR3 is encoded by further DNA sequences in the sample. The J gene is TRBJ2-5, the V gene TRBV18; possible D gene TRBD1, 5 bases. The CDR3 contains 15 residues. Germline V gene lookup returns CDR1 KGHSH and CDR2 LQKENI. The V and J ends lost 0 bases and 1 base respectively, with 9 bases between them. The CDR3 sequence is CASSPPGQPQETQYF. In nucleotides, the CDR3 is TGTGCCAGCTCACCACCGGGGCAGCCCCAAGAGACCCAGTACTTC.

The chain has TRBV28 and TRBJ2-7, with TRBD1 identical over 7 bases. The V gene end was trimmed by 4 bases and the J gene end by 5 bases; junction bases not matched to a gene: 11. The CDR3 loop spans 15 amino acids. Looked up from germline, CDR1 is MDHEN and CDR2 is SYDVKM. This CDR3 is CASSSPRLTGDEQYF. CDR3 sequence (DNA): TGTGCCAGCAGTTCCCCTCGTTTAACAGGGGACGAGCAGTACTTC.

The chain carries TRBV10-3 and TRBJ2-1; D is undetermined. CDR3 size: 14 residues. Trimming stripped 7 bases from V and 10 bases from J, with 20 bases between. Germline CDR1 is ENHRY and CDR2 is SYGVKD. As DNA, the CDR3 is TGTGCCATCAAAGCACTCCCAGAGATGAGCGAGCAGTTCTTC. Protein product: CAIKALPEMSEQFF.

This chain's CDR3 is CASSLRGGYTGELFF. As DNA, the CDR3 is TGTGCCAGCAGCTTACGCGGGGGATACACCGGGGAGCTGTTTTTT. The J gene is TRBJ2-2, the V gene TRBV7-2; 7 nucleotides line up with TRBD2. Germline V CDR1 and CDR2: SGHTA, FQGNSA. The CDR3 runs 15 residues. Trimming cost V 2 bases and J 3 bases; bases outside gene matches: 3.

In DNA form, the CDR3 reads TGTGCCTGGAGTGTCAGCGGGGGGGCGCTTAACGGGGAGCTGTTTTTT. This translates into CAWSVSGGALNGELFF. The rearrangement links TRBV30 to TRBJ2-2, with TRBD2 matching 10 bases. The CDR3 has 16 residues. The junction had 8 bases not matched to a gene; V was cut back by 0 bases and J by 7 bases. Per the germline V gene, CDR1 is GTSNPN and CDR2 is SVGIG (reference sequence).

The rearrangement uses TRBV7-8 and TRBJ1-1, with D tentatively TRBD1 (5 bases). In germline, CDR1 is SGHVS, CDR2 FQNEAQ. The length of the CDR3 is 14 residues. Between the trimmed V and J ends, which lost 2 bases and 5 bases, there was a span of 12 bases. This chain's CDR3 is CASSLQQGGTEAFF. CDR3 nucleotide sequence: TGTGCCAGCAGCTTACAGCAGGGCGGGACTGAAGCTTTCTTT. The variable domain in full, completed from reference TRBV7-8 and TRBJ1-1, reads GAGVSQSPRYKVAKRGQDVALRCDPISGHVSLFWYQQALGQGPEFLTYFQNEAQLDKSGLPSDRFFAERPEGSVSTLKIQRTQQEDSAVYLCASSLQQGGTEAFFGQGTRLTVV.

DNA for the CDR3: TGTGCCAGCAGTTTTCAGGCAGGGATGGGGGAGCTGTTTTTT. This sequence encodes CASSFQAGMGELFF. The rearrangement joins TRBV28 to TRBJ2-2, with a weak D call TRBD1 (5 bases). The V gene lost 3 bases and the J gene lost 8 bases, with 13 bases spanning the gap. Germline V gives CDR1 MDHEN, CDR2 SYDVKM. CDR3 length equals 14 residues. Variable domain in full (rest from reference TRBV28 and TRBJ2-2): DVKVTQSSRYLVKRTGEKVFLECVQDMDHENMFWYRQDPGLGLRLIYFSYDVKMKEKGDIPEGYSVSREKKERFSLILESASTNQTSMYLCASSFQAGMGELFFGEGSRLTVL.

The chain couples TRBV4-1 to TRBJ1-4; D remains unclear. Germline V gene lookup returns CDR1 MGHRA and CDR2 YSYEKL. Trimming took 4 bases from V and 9 from J, leaving 9 bases between them. The CDR3 extends over 12 amino acids. CDR3 in amino acids: CASSPNEKKLFF. The CDR3 nucleotides are TGCGCCAGCAGCCCGAATGAAAAAAAACTGTTTTTT.

Of note for this clone: A junction end diverges from the germline sequence, so it may reflect a read error. V is TRBV28 and J is TRBJ1-2; possibly TRBD1 for D (5 bases). CDR3 length: 11 amino acids. Germline V lookup: CDR1 MDHEN, CDR2 SYDVKM. The CDR3 reads CPSGYGYGYTF. The CDR3 nucleotides are TGCCCTTCAGGGTACGGCTATGGCTACACCTTC.

The chain combines TRBV9 with TRBJ2-3, with 7 bases identical to TRBD2. Losses at the gene ends were 0 bases for V and 2 bases for J; bases not matched to a gene: 6. CDR1 is SGDLS, CDR2 YYNGEE, per germline. There are 16 residues in the CDR3. CDR3 DNA: TGTGCCAGCAGCGTAGCCAGCGGGGCCCTCACAGATACGCAGTATTTT. It translates to CASSVASGALTDTQYF.

This sequence joins TRBV2 and TRBJ2-7; D remains unclear. This CDR3 comprises 14 residues. CDR1 and CDR2 (germline): SNHLY, FYNNEI. The germline V and J ends were trimmed by 3 bases and 2 bases, with 11 bases remaining between them. CDR3: CASSEGLPTYEQYF. For the CDR3, the DNA is TGTGCCAGCAGTGAGGGCCTTCCCACCTACGAGCAGTACTTC.